This TCR beta chain was captured by sequencing in a study of regulatory T cells in long-lasting Graves disease. Whole-study findings and limits: Persistent Graves' patients possessed reduced TCR diversity relative to recently diagnosed ones. It was possible that the small sample size reduced accuracy.

Assembly of TCR beta libraries relied on iRepertoire HTBI primers together with Arm-PCR of CDR3 regions. TCRdb called the multiplex PCR reads again in MiXCR, with one record for every CDR3 protein. The sample has a few hundred thousand distinct CDR3 sequences, about 15% seen once; the top ten hold about 25%. Noted time point: newly diagnosed GD, antithyroid drugs for less than 3 months. The authors made the TCR library using RNA they extracted from PBMCs. Germline loops: CDR1 LGHDT, CDR2 YNNKEL (reference sequence). CDR3 size: 14 residues. Turning to this clonotype: Its matching antigen is unknown. The junction shows a germline mismatch at one end, possibly a read error.

These data were likewise used in another study, on T cells in Graves' hyperthyroidism and ophthalmopathy. In that study: Most clonotypes expanded in the thyroid (above 0.001) were also present in blood.

The genes are TRBV3-1 and TRBJ1-2; 11 nucleotides line up with TRBD1. The sequence was obtained from a woman aged 18-30 years with Graves disease. The specimen comprised peripheral blood mononuclear cells (PBMCs), sampled at new diagnosis, from a patient treated with antithyroid drugs. The CDR3 protein is CAISQGTGGLGYTF. The CDR3, as DNA: TGTGCCATCAGCCAAGGGACAGGGGGTCTTGGCTACACCTTC.